The rows below give T cell receptor beta chains drawn from one sample of a study of cytomegalovirus exposure and HLA in healthy donors. Assay: immunoSEQ multiplex PCR; the TCRdb copy retains only in-frame clones and omits some. The repertoire holds approximately 150,000 clones, with about 70% as singletons. What was sequenced was PBMCs. Source of these receptors: a young man in good health and CMV-seropositive. Both conserved end residues are part of each CDR3. A D gene is named only where the DNA matches it firmly. The size field is filled for only some rows; it gives once, few, many or a size class.

TRBV5-1	NA	TRBJ2-1	TRBD1	CASGDRVGNEQFF	TGCGCCAGCGGGGACAGGGTAGGCAATGAGCAGTTCTTC
TRBV27	NA	TRBJ2-5	NA	CASSTNRGGQETQYF	TGTGCCAGCAGTACTAACAGGGGGGGGCAAGAGACCCAGTACTTC
TRBV5-1	NA	TRBJ1-1	NA	CASRSTANTEAFF	TGCGCCAGCAGATCGACAGCGAACACTGAAGCTTTCTTT
TRBV21-1	NA	TRBJ2-2	NA	CASSKEGQGTGAPGELFF	TGTGCCAGCAGCAAAGAAGGTCAGGGGACAGGGGCTCCCGGGGAGCTGTTTTTT
TRBV6-5	once	TRBJ2-7	NA	CASSYAGEQYF	TGTGCCAGCAGTTACGCGGGCGAGCAGTACTTC
TRBV7-9	NA	TRBJ1-5	NA	CASGAGGNQPQHF	TGTGCCAGCGGGGCGGGGGGGAATCAGCCCCAGCATTTT
TRBV4-2	NA	TRBJ1-1	NA	CASSQAFGGARGTEAFF	TGTGCCAGCAGCCAAGCCTTCGGGGGGGCGCGTGGCACTGAAGCTTTCTTT
TRBV7-6	NA	TRBJ1-6	NA	CASSLGTMWNSPLHF	TGTGCCAGCAGCCTCGGGACAATGTGGAATTCACCCCTCCACTTT
TRBV11-3	NA	TRBJ2-3	TRBD2	CASKWGRVWSDTQYF	TGTGCCAGCAAATGGGGGAGGGTGTGGTCAGATACGCAGTATTTT
TRBV28	NA	TRBJ2-1	NA	CASRNTAGPNYNEQFF	TGTGCCAGCAGAAACACGGCGGGACCGAACTACAATGAGCAGTTCTTC
TRBV28	few	TRBJ1-5	TRBD1	CASSLGTDGRQPQHF	TGTGCCAGCAGCCTAGGGACAGACGGTAGGCAGCCCCAGCATTTT
TRBV19	NA	TRBJ2-5	TRBD2	CASSMTSGPYQETQYF	TGTGCCAGTAGTATGACTAGCGGCCCGTACCAAGAGACCCAGTACTTC
TRBV28	NA	TRBJ1-5	TRBD1	CASLQGSQPQHF	TGTGCCAGCTTACAGGGGTCCCAGCCCCAGCATTTT
TRBV19	once	TRBJ1-2	TRBD1	CASSTLPGQGVWAPRREYGYTF	TGTGCCAGTAGTACCTTGCCGGGACAGGGAGTGTGGGCCCCGCGGAGAGAGTATGGCTACACCTTC
TRBV5-6	few	TRBJ2-4	NA	CASSLERLAKNIQYF	TGTGCCAGCAGCCTCGAGCGGTTAGCCAAAAACATTCAGTACTTC
TRBV5-1	NA	TRBJ2-7	TRBD1	CASTQDRTSEQYF	TGCGCCAGCACCCAGGACAGGACGAGCGAGCAGTACTTC
TRBV6-1	once	TRBJ1-1	TRBD1	CASSTQGAGTEAFF	TGTGCCAGCAGCACACAGGGGGCCGGCACTGAAGCTTTCTTT
TRBV5-1	NA	TRBJ1-4	NA	CASSLRGADEKLFF	TGCGCCAGCAGCTTGAGGGGCGCGGATGAAAAACTGTTTTTT
TRBV5-1	NA	TRBJ2-3	TRBD2	CASSEGGATDTQYF	TGCGCCAGCAGCGAGGGAGGGGCTACAGATACGCAGTATTTT
TRBV10-3	NA	TRBJ2-7	NA	CATQPGAGAYEQYF	TGTGCCACCCAGCCGGGGGCGGGGGCCTACGAGCAGTACTTC
TRBV7-9	NA	TRBJ2-2	TRBD2	CASSLASGLNTGELFF	TGTGCCAGCAGCCTAGCTAGCGGGTTGAACACCGGGGAGCTGTTTTTT
TRBV2	NA	TRBJ2-1	TRBD1	CASSGQGGNEQFF	TGTGCCAGCAGTGGACAGGGGGGAAATGAGCAGTTCTTC
TRBV18	few	TRBJ1-1	NA	CASSPPSFSAFF	TGTGCCAGCTCACCACCCAGTTTCTCAGCTTTCTTT
TRBV7-6	NA	TRBJ2-7	TRBD1	CASTDRGLSYEQYF	TGTGCCAGCACCGACAGGGGACTCTCCTACGAGCAGTACTTC
TRBV6-5	NA	TRBJ2-2	TRBD2	CASKGLAGVSGELFF	TGTGCCAGCAAGGGACTAGCGGGAGTCAGCGGGGAGCTGTTTTTT
TRBV30	NA	TRBJ1-1	NA	CAWSVMIGDTEAFF	TGTGCCTGGAGTGTTATGATAGGGGACACTGAAGCTTTCTTT
TRBV2	NA	TRBJ2-1	NA	CASRVGALYNEQFF	TGTGCCAGCAGGGTAGGGGCCCTCTACAATGAGCAGTTCTTC
TRBV19	few	TRBJ2-3	TRBD2	CASSHTSGSSTDTQYF	TGTGCCAGTAGTCACACTAGCGGCTCTAGCACAGATACGCAGTATTTT
TRBV28	once	TRBJ1-3	NA	CASSPIGNMGANGNTIYF	TGTGCCAGCAGTCCAATAGGGAACATGGGAGCGAATGGAAACACCATATATTTT
TRBV7-9	NA	TRBJ2-5	TRBD2	CSSSSGPSGVQETQYF	TGTTCCAGCAGCTCCGGCCCTAGCGGGGTCCAAGAGACCCAGTACTTC
TRBV11-1	NA	TRBJ2-7	TRBD1	CASRSQGAPSEQYF	TGTGCCAGCAGATCACAGGGGGCTCCGTCTGAGCAGTACTTC
TRBV9	NA	TRBJ2-7	TRBD2	CASSVEGLAGYEQYF	TGTGCCAGCAGCGTAGAAGGACTAGCGGGCTACGAGCAGTACTTC
TRBV6-1	NA	TRBJ1-5	NA	CASSTPQGTGQPQHF	TGTGCCAGCAGTACGCCACAGGGTACGGGTCAGCCCCAGCATTTT
TRBV5-1	once	TRBJ2-2	TRBD2	CASGGLANTGELFF	TGCGCCAGCGGAGGACTAGCGAACACCGGGGAGCTGTTTTTT
TRBV5-6	few	TRBJ2-1	TRBD2	CASSPGLAGLNEQFF	TGTGCCAGCAGCCCGGGACTAGCGGGACTCAATGAGCAGTTCTTC
TRBV4-2	NA	TRBJ2-2	TRBD1	CASSPGQGAWGGTGELFF	TGTGCCAGCAGCCCGGGACAGGGGGCCTGGGGGGGAACCGGGGAGCTGTTTTTT
TRBV28	NA	TRBJ1-2	TRBD1	CASSFGDRDLFAYGYTF	TGTGCCAGCAGTTTCGGAGACAGGGATTTGTTCGCCTATGGCTACACCTTC
TRBV29-1	NA	TRBJ1-1	TRBD1	CSARQGAGLAFF	TGCAGCGCTAGACAGGGGGCGGGTTTGGCTTTCTTT
TRBV27	NA	TRBJ2-7	TRBD1	CASSYFPGQGAYEQYF	TGTGCCAGCAGTTATTTCCCGGGACAGGGGGCGTACGAGCAGTACTTC
TRBV5-1	NA	TRBJ2-3	NA	CASSKMGLGSFADTQYF	TGCGCCAGCAGCAAGATGGGCCTCGGGAGTTTTGCAGATACGCAGTATTTT
TRBV6-1	NA	TRBJ2-3	TRBD1	CASRAGTGETDTQYF	TGTGCCAGCAGGGCCGGGACAGGGGAAACAGATACGCAGTATTTT
TRBV30	NA	TRBJ2-7	TRBD2	CAWKEGELAGVEEQYF	TGTGCCTGGAAGGAAGGCGAACTAGCGGGAGTTGAGGAGCAGTACTTC
TRBV5-1	NA	TRBJ2-5	NA	CASSFSNFETQYF	TGCGCCAGCAGCTTCAGTAATTTCGAGACCCAGTACTTC